This T cell receptor (beta chain) originates from a study of blood T cell repertoires in COVID-19. The germline V and J ends were trimmed by 3 bases and 1 base, with 12 bases remaining between them. Germline CDR1 MDHEN, CDR2 SYDVKM. The length of the CDR3 is 15 residues. In the study's own analysis: Estimated nucleated cell counts came from reference gene primer amplification. Profiled with immunoSEQ multiplex PCR; TCRdb holds only in-frame clones, not every one. For V, J and clone size, that table is used; D and trimming come from the DNA. This table holds roughly 80,000 clones, 87% found once. Sequenced sample: peripheral blood. This receptor was obtained from a woman older than 75 with active or convalescent COVID-19. The chain has TRBV28 and TRBJ2-5; D is possibly TRBD1 (6 bases). In nucleotides, the CDR3 is TGTGCCAGCAGTTTGCCGACAGGAGTCCAAGAGACCCAGTACTTC. Its translation is CASSLPTGVQETQYF.